This T cell receptor (beta chain) was identified during a study of T cells in Graves' hyperthyroidism and ophthalmopathy. The CDR3 contains 16 residues. J gave up 0 bases and V 2 bases, and 2 bases lay outside the gene matches. Germline V gene sequence: CDR1 SGHTA, CDR2 FQGNSA. Extraction of PBMCs used roughly 9.3 ml of fresh peripheral blood. Amplified TCR beta CDR3 regions derived from RNA transcripts. When the TCR CDR3 underwent first-round RT-PCR, the HTBI primer set was used. MiXCR was run by TCRdb on the multiplex PCR reads, yielding one entry per CDR3 protein. The table includes approximately 560,000 distinct CDR3 sequences, less than 20% detected once.

Sequencing was performed on blood. The sequence derives from a woman younger than 45 with Graves' hyperthyroidism. This chain connects TRBV7-2 to TRBJ2-7; 12 nucleotides align to TRBD2. CDR3 coding DNA: TGTGCCAGCAGCTTACTAGCGGGAGGGAGCTCCTACGAGCAGTACTTC. This translates into CASSLLAGGSSYEQYF.